These 7 T cell receptor beta chains were sequenced from one sample in a study of CD8+CD57+ T cells in acquired aplastic anemia. Genomic DNA, the template, was used for profiling of the TCR beta VDJ and CDR3. TCRdb analysed the reads with MiXCR anew, one entry per CDR3 protein. Of a few hundred thousand distinct CDR3 sequences in the sample, 55% to 60% were seen once. The specimen sequenced was sorted CD4+, CD8+, or CD8+CD57+ T cells (not recorded which) from PBMCs. The receptor source for this set is a human donor with severe aplastic anemia or a healthy control (not recorded which).

The chain couples TRBV2 to TRBJ1-2; perhaps TRBD1 as D (5 bases). Germline lookup yields CDR1 SNHLY and CDR2 FYNNEI. This CDR3 contains 13 residues. The V gene lost 4 bases and the J gene lost 2 bases, with 8 bases spanning the gap. CDR3 DNA sequence: TGTGCCAGCAGTGGGGGGGAGAACTATGGCTACACCTTC. Translation gives CASSGGENYGYTF.

V is TRBV25-1 and J is TRBJ2-7, with a possible D match to TRBD1 (6 bases). Germline V lookup: CDR1 MGHDK, CDR2 SYGVNS. With 5 bases removed from V and 4 bases from J, the gap between germline ends came to 18 bases. The CDR3 is 15 residues long. The DNA of the CDR3 is TGTGCCAGCAGTAAATCAGGGGCCTATCCTTACGAGCAGTACTTC. Translated: CASSKSGAYPYEQYF.

This clonotype appeared a single time. This chain uses TRBV5-1 with TRBJ2-3, with TRBD1 as a possible D gene (6 bases). V lost 2 bases and J lost 0, with 13 bases in between. The CDR3 spans 16 residues. The germline gives CDR1 SGHRS, CDR2 YFSETQ. CDR3 sequence reads: CASSLRTVPSTDTQYF. The CDR3, as DNA: TGCGCCAGCAGCTTAAGGACAGTCCCTAGCACAGATACGCAGTATTTT.

The genes are TRBV10-3 and TRBJ1-1; D is undetermined. The germline gives CDR1 ENHRY, CDR2 SYGVKD. V lost 7 bases and J lost 1, with 10 bases in between. This CDR3 has 13 amino acids. CDR3 loop: CAITANGNTEAFF. The CDR3 region has the DNA TGTGCCATCACCGCGAATGGGAACACTGAAGCTTTCTTT.

The chain recombines TRBV29-1 with TRBJ1-5, with TRBD1 matching 8 bases. V dropped 4 bases and J dropped 5; count of bases not matched to a gene: 7. Germline CDR1 is SQVTM and CDR2 is ANQGSEA. The CDR3 contains 14 residues. The CDR3 loop is CSVGEGQGYQPQHF. The CDR3 DNA reads TGCAGCGTTGGAGAAGGACAGGGCTATCAGCCCCAGCATTTT. The full variable domain, in which reference TRBV29-1 and TRBJ1-5 provide the parts outside the CDR3, is SAVISQKPSRDICQRGTSLTIQCQVDSQVTMMFWYRQQPGQSLTLIATANQGSEATYESGFVIDKFPISRPNLTFSTLTVSNMSPEDSSIYLCSVGEGQGYQPQHFGDGTRLSIL.

The sample holds a few counts of this clonotype. This CDR3 is CSVSTSILSYEQYF. The CDR3 DNA reads as TGCAGCGTTTCTACTTCAATACTCTCCTACGAGCAGTACTTC. The rearrangement links TRBV29-1 to TRBJ2-7; no clear D. The CDR3 contains 14 residues. Per germline, CDR1 SQVTM and CDR2 ANQGSEA. V shed 5 bases and J shed 0 bases, with 14 bases lying between them.

This clonotype was picked up a small number of times. V and J are TRBV20-1 and TRBJ2-7; 7 bases align to TRBD1. Germline lookup yields CDR1 DFQATT and CDR2 SNEGSKA (reference sequence). Germline trimming cut 6 bases from V and 1 base from J; bases unmatched to any gene: 9. This CDR3 is 14 amino acids long. CDR3 residues: CSAPDATGSYEQYF. The CDR3 nucleotides read TGCAGTGCCCCCGACGCGACAGGGTCCTACGAGCAGTACTTC.